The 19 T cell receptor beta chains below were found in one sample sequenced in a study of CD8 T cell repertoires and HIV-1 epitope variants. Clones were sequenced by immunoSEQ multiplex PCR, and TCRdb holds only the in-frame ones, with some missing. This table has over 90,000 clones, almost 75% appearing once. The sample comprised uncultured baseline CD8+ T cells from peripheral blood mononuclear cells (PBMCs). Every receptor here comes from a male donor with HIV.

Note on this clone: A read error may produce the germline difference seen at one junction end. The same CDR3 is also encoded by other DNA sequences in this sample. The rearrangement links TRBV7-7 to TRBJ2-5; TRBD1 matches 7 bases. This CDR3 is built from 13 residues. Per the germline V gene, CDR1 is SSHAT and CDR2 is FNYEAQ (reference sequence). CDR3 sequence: CASSRGQQETQYF. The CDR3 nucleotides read TGTGCTAGCAGCCGGGGACAGCAAGAGACCCAGTACTTC.

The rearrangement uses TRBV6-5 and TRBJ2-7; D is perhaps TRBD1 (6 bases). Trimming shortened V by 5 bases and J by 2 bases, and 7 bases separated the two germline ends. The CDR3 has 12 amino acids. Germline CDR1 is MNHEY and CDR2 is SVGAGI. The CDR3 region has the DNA TGTGCCAGCAGTACAGGGACCTACGAGCAGTACTTC. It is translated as CASSTGTYEQYF.

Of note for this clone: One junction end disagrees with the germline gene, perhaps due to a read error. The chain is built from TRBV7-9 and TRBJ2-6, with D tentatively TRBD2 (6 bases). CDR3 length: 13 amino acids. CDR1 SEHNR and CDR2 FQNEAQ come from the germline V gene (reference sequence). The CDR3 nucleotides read TGTGCCAGCAGCCTAGCGGGGGCCAACGTCCTGACTTTC. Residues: CASSLAGANVLTF.

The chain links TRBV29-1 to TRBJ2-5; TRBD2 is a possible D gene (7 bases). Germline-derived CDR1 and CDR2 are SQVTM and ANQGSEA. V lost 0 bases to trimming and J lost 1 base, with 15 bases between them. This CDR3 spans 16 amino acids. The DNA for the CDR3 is TGCAGCGTTGAAGATCTTCGGGGGGCCGGCCAAGAGACCCAGTACTTC. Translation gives CSVEDLRGAGQETQYF.

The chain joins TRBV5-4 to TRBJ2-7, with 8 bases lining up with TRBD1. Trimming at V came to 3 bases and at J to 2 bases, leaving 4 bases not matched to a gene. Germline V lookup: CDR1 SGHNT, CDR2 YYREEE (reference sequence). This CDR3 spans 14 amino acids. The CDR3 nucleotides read TGTGCCAGCAGCTCTCAGGACAGGGCCTACGAGCAGTACTTC. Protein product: CASSSQDRAYEQYF.

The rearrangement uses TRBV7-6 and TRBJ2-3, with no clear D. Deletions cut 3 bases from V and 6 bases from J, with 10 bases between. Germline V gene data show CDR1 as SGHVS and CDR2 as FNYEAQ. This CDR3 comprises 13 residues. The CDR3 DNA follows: TGTGCCAGCAGCTTCCTCCCTGAGGATACGCAGTATTTT. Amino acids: CASSFLPEDTQYF.

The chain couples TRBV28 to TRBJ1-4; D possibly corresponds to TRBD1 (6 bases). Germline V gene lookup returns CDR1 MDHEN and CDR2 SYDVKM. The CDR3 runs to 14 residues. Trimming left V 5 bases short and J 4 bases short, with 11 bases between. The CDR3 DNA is TGTGCCAGCAGTGCACCAGGGGATAATGAAAAACTGTTTTTT. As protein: CASSAPGDNEKLFF.

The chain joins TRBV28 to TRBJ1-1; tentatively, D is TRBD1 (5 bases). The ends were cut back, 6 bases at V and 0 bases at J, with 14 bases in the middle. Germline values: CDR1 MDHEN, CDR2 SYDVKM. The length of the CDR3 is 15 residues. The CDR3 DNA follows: TGTGCCAGCAGACAGGACCATGAAGTGAACACTGAAGCTTTCTTT. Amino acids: CASRQDHEVNTEAFF.

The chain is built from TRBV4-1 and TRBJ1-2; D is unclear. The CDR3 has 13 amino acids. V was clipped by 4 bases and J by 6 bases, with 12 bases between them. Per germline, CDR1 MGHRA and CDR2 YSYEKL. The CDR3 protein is CASSPTGSHGYTF. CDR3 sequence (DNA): TGCGCCAGCAGCCCCACGGGATCGCATGGCTACACCTTC.

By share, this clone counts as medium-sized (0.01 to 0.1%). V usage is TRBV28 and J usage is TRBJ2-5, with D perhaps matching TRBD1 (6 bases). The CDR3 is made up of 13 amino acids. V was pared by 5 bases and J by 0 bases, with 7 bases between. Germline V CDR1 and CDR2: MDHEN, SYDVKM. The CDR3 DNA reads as TGTGCCAGCAGTACAGGGTACCAAGAGACCCAGTACTTC. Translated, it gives CASSTGYQETQYF.

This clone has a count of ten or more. The CDR3 loop is CASSFDSPSTDTQYF. CDR3 nucleotides: TGCGCCAGCAGCTTCGACTCTCCTAGCACAGATACGCAGTATTTT. This chain uses TRBV5-1 with TRBJ2-3; D ambiguous. The ends were cut back, 2 bases at V and 0 bases at J, with 10 bases in the middle. CDR3 length: 15 amino acids. Germline loops: CDR1 SGHRS, CDR2 YFSETQ.

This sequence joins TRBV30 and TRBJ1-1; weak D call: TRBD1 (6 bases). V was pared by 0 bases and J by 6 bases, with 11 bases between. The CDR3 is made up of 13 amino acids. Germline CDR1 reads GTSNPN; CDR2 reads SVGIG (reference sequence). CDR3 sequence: CAWSVRQGSEAFF. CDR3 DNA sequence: TGTGCCTGGAGTGTACGCCAGGGGTCTGAAGCTTTCTTT.

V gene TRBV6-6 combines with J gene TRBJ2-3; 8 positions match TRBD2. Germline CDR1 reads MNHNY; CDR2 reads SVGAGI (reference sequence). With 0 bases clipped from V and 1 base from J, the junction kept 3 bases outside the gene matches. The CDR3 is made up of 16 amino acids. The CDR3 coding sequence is TGTGCCAGCAGTTACTCGGGTAGCGGGGGCACAGATACGCAGTATTTT. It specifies CASSYSGSGGTDTQYF.

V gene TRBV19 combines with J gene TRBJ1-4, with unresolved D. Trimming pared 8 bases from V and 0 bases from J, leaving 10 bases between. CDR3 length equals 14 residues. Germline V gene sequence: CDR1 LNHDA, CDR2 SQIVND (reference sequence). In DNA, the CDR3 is TGTGCCAGTTATGACACCTCAACTAATGAAAAACTGTTTTTT. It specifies CASYDTSTNEKLFF.

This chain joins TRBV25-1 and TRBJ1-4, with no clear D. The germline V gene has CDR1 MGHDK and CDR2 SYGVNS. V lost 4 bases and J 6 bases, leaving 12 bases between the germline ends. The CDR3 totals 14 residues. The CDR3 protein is CASSVMGGDEKLFF. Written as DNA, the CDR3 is TGTGCCAGCAGTGTAATGGGTGGGGATGAAAAACTGTTTTTT.

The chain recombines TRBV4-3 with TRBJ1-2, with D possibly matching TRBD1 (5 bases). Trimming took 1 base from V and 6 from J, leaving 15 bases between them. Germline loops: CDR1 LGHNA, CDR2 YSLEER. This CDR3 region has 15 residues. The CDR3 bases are TGCGCCAGCAGCCAAGCAAGCGCAGGGACTAATGGCTACACCTTC. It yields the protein CASSQASAGTNGYTF.

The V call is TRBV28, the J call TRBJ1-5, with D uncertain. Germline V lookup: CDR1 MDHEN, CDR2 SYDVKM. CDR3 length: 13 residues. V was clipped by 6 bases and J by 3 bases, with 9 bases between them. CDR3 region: CASSSLDNQPQHF. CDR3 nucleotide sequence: TGTGCCAGCAGCTCACTAGACAATCAGCCCCAGCATTTT.

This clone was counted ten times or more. CDR3 DNA: TGTGCCAGCAGTTCGCGCGGGACAGGGGTTAACTATGGCTACACCTTC. Translated: CASSSRGTGVNYGYTF. This chain links TRBV6-5 with TRBJ1-2; 10 nucleotides align to TRBD1. Germline CDR1 MNHEY, CDR2 SVGAGI. The CDR3 has 16 amino acids. With 4 bases clipped from V and 1 base from J, the junction kept 6 bases outside the gene matches.

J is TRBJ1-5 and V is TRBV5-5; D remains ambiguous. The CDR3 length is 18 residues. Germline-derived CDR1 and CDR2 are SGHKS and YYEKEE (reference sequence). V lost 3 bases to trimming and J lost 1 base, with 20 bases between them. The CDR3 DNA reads TGTGCCAGCAGCTCCAACCCCGGACTTCTTGGGAGCAATCAGCCCCAGCATTTT. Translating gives CASSSNPGLLGSNQPQHF.